A selection of T cell receptor beta chains follows, all from one sample in a study of cytomegalovirus exposure and HLA in healthy donors. The table came from immunoSEQ multiplex PCR; TCRdb's copy has only in-frame clones and leaves some out. Its table records 30,000 to 35,000 clones. Sequences were obtained from PBMCs. These receptors all come from a man in his forties in good health and CMV-seronegative. Each CDR3 is given with its conserved first and last residue. The D gene is left open where the match is weak.

TRBD1 TRBJ2-7 TRBV7-8 CASTARDSYYEQYF TGTGCCAGCACCGCCAGGGACAGCTACTACGAGCAGTACTTC
. TRBJ2-1 TRBV4-2 CASSQELWQGGYNEQFF TGTGCCAGCAGCCAAGAATTATGGCAGGGGGGCTACAATGAGCAGTTCTTC
. TRBJ1-1 TRBV7-9 CASSLVSSYTEAFF TGTGCCAGCAGCTTAGTGAGCTCGTACACTGAAGCTTTCTTT
TRBD1 TRBJ1-2 TRBV9 CASSLGNGQDLGYTF TGTGCCAGCAGCCTAGGGAACGGACAGGACCTTGGCTACACCTTC
. TRBJ2-1 TRBV9 CASSLSDEGYNEQFF TGTGCCAGCAGCCTTAGCGATGAGGGCTATAATGAGCAGTTCTTC
. TRBJ2-5 TRBV5-1 CASSLFSGKETQYF TGCGCCAGCAGCTTGTTTTCGGGAAAGGAGACCCAGTACTTC
TRBD1 TRBJ1-1 TRBV7-9 CASSLEGTGSEAFF TGTGCCAGCAGCTTAGAAGGGACAGGTTCTGAAGCTTTCTTT
. TRBJ1-1 TRBV28 CASSLRQGRDEAFF TGTGCCAGCAGTTTGAGGCAGGGAAGGGATGAAGCTTTCTTT
TRBD1 TRBJ1-1 TRBV7-9 CASSFGDRGQTEAFF TGTGCCAGCAGCTTCGGGGACAGGGGGCAAACTGAAGCTTTCTTT
. TRBJ2-1 TRBV14 CASSQARAQFF TGTGCCAGCAGCCAAGCCCGAGCTCAGTTCTTC
TRBD1 TRBJ2-7 TRBV6-5 CASSYSLTGGEDEQYF TGTGCCAGCAGTTACTCGTTGACAGGGGGCGAGGACGAGCAGTACTTC
TRBD2 TRBJ2-7 TRBV13 CASSPTSGGVYEQYF TGTGCCAGCAGTCCCACGAGCGGGGGCGTCTACGAGCAGTACTTC
TRBD2 TRBJ2-3 TRBV7-2 CASSLRLAQDTDTQYF TGTGCCAGCAGCTTACGACTAGCGCAAGACACAGATACGCAGTATTTT
. TRBJ1-3 TRBV7-9 CASRSPGAGNTIYF TGTGCCAGCAGGTCCCCAGGGGCCGGAAACACCATATATTTT
. TRBJ2-1 TRBV19 CASSIFDSSYNEQFF TGTGCCAGTAGTATCTTTGACTCTTCCTACAATGAGCAGTTCTTC
TRBD2 TRBJ2-7 TRBV19 CASSIVGGGNYEQYF TGTGCCAGTAGTATAGTAGGCGGGGGAAACTACGAGCAGTACTTC
TRBD1 TRBJ2-5 TRBV25-1 CASSPGGQAKQETQYF TGTGCCAGCAGTCCAGGGGGACAAGCAAAGCAAGAGACCCAGTACTTC
. TRBJ1-2 TRBV30 CAWSVLPRQVSYGYTF TGTGCCTGGAGTGTACTTCCCCGACAGGTTTCCTATGGCTACACCTTC
. TRBJ2-7 TRBV6-1 CASSPRTESYEQYF TGTGCCAGCAGTCCCCGGACAGAAAGCTACGAGCAGTACTTC
. TRBJ1-3 TRBV30 CAWRPRGDTIYF TGTGCCTGGAGGCCCAGGGGTGACACCATATATTTT
TRBD2 TRBJ2-3 TRBV10-3 CATGGLAGVVDTQYF TGTGCCACGGGGGGGCTAGCGGGAGTGGTGGATACGCAGTATTTT
TRBD2 TRBJ2-1 TRBV13 CASRRTSGSSYNEQFF TGTGCCAGCAGGCGGACTAGCGGGAGCTCCTACAATGAGCAGTTCTTC
TRBD2 TRBJ2-7 TRBV4-1 CASSPAGVEQYF TGCGCCAGCAGCCCGGCGGGGGTCGAGCAGTACTTC
. TRBJ2-1 TRBV4-1 CASSQPKLKNEQFF TGCGCCAGCAGCCAACCCAAGCTAAAGAATGAGCAGTTCTTC
. TRBJ1-3 TRBV19 CATTSGTIADTIYF TGTGCCACTACTAGCGGGACAATTGCTGACACCATATATTTT
. TRBJ1-2 TRBV5-1 CASSLEFPPYWGYTF TGCGCCAGCAGCTTGGAGTTTCCTCCCTATTGGGGCTACACCTTC
. TRBJ2-7 TRBV6-5 CASSYFFGGSYEQYF TGTGCCAGCAGTTACTTTTTCGGCGGCTCCTACGAGCAGTACTTC
TRBD1 TRBJ1-2 TRBV23-1 CASSRATGAIYGYTF TGCGCCAGCAGTCGAGCGACAGGGGCAATCTATGGCTACACCTTC
. TRBJ1-3 TRBV5-1 CASRGGSTSGNTIYF TGCGCCAGCAGGGGCGGGTCAACTTCTGGAAACACCATATATTTT